The rows below give T cell receptor beta chains drawn from one sample of a study of blood T cell repertoires in COVID-19. Sequencing used immunoSEQ multiplex PCR; TCRdb keeps in-frame clones, though not all of them. Among just over 95,000 clones, approximately 81% were seen once, and the ten largest hold 3.5% to 5%. Specimen: peripheral blood. These receptors were obtained from a man aged 55 to 69 with acute or convalescent COVID-19. CDR3s include the opening cysteine and the closing phenylalanine or tryptophan. The D gene is left open where the match is weak. Where a row states a size, it is once, few, many or the class of an expanded clone; other rows omit it.

v_gene: TRBV24-1; abundance: few; d_gene: TRBD1; j_gene: TRBJ1-5; CDR3aa: CATSPRTGTNGPQHF; CDR3nt: TGTGCCACCAGTCCCCGGACAGGGACCAACGGGCCCCAGCATTTT
v_gene: TRBV10-3; abundance: NA; d_gene: TRBD1; j_gene: TRBJ1-2; CDR3aa: CAISGPAKTGSVSYGYTF; CDR3nt: TGTGCCATCAGCGGGCCGGCCAAGACAGGGAGCGTGTCCTATGGCTACACCTTC
v_gene: TRBV6-5; abundance: few; d_gene: NA; j_gene: TRBJ2-1; CDR3aa: CASALDGGITNEQFF; CDR3nt: TGTGCCAGTGCTCTGGACGGAGGAATTACCAATGAGCAGTTCTTC
v_gene: TRBV6-5; abundance: NA; d_gene: NA; j_gene: TRBJ1-3; CDR3aa: CATNSGFSGNTIYF; CDR3nt: TGTGCCACCAACTCAGGGTTCTCTGGAAACACCATATATTTT
v_gene: TRBV7-2; abundance: NA; d_gene: NA; j_gene: TRBJ1-2; CDR3aa: CASSPGQNYGYTF; CDR3nt: TGTGCCAGCAGCCCCGGACAGAACTATGGCTACACCTTC
v_gene: TRBV11-3; abundance: NA; d_gene: NA; j_gene: TRBJ1-1; CDR3aa: CASSLTQVLEAFF; CDR3nt: TGTGCCAGCAGCTTAACACAGGTCCTTGAAGCTTTCTTT
v_gene: TRBV5-5; abundance: once; d_gene: NA; j_gene: TRBJ1-5; CDR3aa: CVPHRAIYGNQPQHF; CDR3nt: TGTGTCCCTCACAGGGCGATATATGGCAATCAGCCCCAGCATTTT
v_gene: TRBV10-3; abundance: medium-sized; d_gene: TRBD2; j_gene: TRBJ2-1; CDR3aa: CAISEGPTSGSGNEQFF; CDR3nt: TGTGCCATCAGTGAGGGCCCCACTAGCGGGAGTGGAAATGAGCAGTTCTTC
v_gene: TRBV7-8; abundance: NA; d_gene: TRBD2; j_gene: TRBJ2-3; CDR3aa: CASSLTSGSQYF; CDR3nt: TGTGCCAGCAGCCTTACTAGCGGGTCGCAGTATTTT
v_gene: TRBV7-3; abundance: NA; d_gene: TRBD1; j_gene: TRBJ2-7; CDR3aa: CASSTQQGPYEQYF; CDR3nt: TGTGCCAGCAGCACCCAACAGGGGCCCTACGAGCAGTACTTC
v_gene: TRBV6-4; abundance: NA; d_gene: TRBD2; j_gene: TRBJ2-1; CDR3aa: CASSLGLAVNEQFF; CDR3nt: TGTGCCAGCAGTTTGGGACTAGCGGTCAATGAGCAGTTCTTC
v_gene: TRBV27; abundance: NA; d_gene: NA; j_gene: TRBJ2-3; CDR3aa: CASRFSGQFTDTQYF; CDR3nt: TGTGCCAGCAGATTCTCCGGACAGTTCACAGATACGCAGTATTTT
v_gene: TRBV5-1; abundance: NA; d_gene: NA; j_gene: TRBJ1-1; CDR3aa: CASSGQKNTEAFF; CDR3nt: TGCGCCAGCAGCGGACAAAAGAACACTGAAGCTTTCTTT
v_gene: TRBV19; abundance: NA; d_gene: NA; j_gene: TRBJ1-4; CDR3aa: CASSIAGYGEKLFF; CDR3nt: TGTGCCAGTAGTATAGCAGGGTACGGCGAAAAACTGTTTTTT
v_gene: TRBV19; abundance: NA; d_gene: TRBD2; j_gene: TRBJ2-1; CDR3aa: CASSIWTSDRNEQFF; CDR3nt: TGTGCCAGTAGTATCTGGACTAGCGACAGGAATGAGCAGTTCTTC
v_gene: TRBV12-5; abundance: NA; d_gene: NA; j_gene: TRBJ1-5; CDR3aa: CASAWGGAQPQHF; CDR3nt: TGTGCTAGTGCCTGGGGGGGTGCTCAGCCCCAGCATTTT
v_gene: TRBV7-2; abundance: NA; d_gene: TRBD1; j_gene: TRBJ1-2; CDR3aa: CASSPGTVTNYGYTF; CDR3nt: TGTGCCAGCAGCCCCGGGACAGTAACTAACTATGGCTACACCTTC
v_gene: TRBV6-4; abundance: NA; d_gene: NA; j_gene: TRBJ2-2; CDR3aa: CASSDFSGTGELFF; CDR3nt: TGTGCCAGCAGTGACTTTAGCGGCACCGGGGAGCTGTTTTTT
v_gene: TRBV10-1; abundance: NA; d_gene: TRBD2; j_gene: TRBJ2-5; CDR3aa: CASSEAGGPWETQYF; CDR3nt: TGCGCCAGCAGTGAAGCGGGAGGGCCGTGGGAGACCCAGTACTTC
v_gene: TRBV19; abundance: NA; d_gene: NA; j_gene: TRBJ1-1; CDR3aa: CASSMDGQRRTEAFF; CDR3nt: TGTGCCAGTAGTATGGATGGACAGAGACGGACTGAAGCTTTCTTT
v_gene: TRBV6-1; abundance: NA; d_gene: TRBD1; j_gene: TRBJ1-5; CDR3aa: CASSERGGAGQPQHF; CDR3nt: TGTGCCAGCAGTGAAAGAGGGGGCGCAGGGCAGCCCCAGCATTTT
v_gene: TRBV14; abundance: NA; d_gene: NA; j_gene: TRBJ1-2; CDR3aa: CVSSQQGFYGYTF; CDR3nt: TGTGTCAGCAGCCAACAGGGTTTCTATGGCTACACCTTC
v_gene: TRBV7-2; abundance: NA; d_gene: TRBD1; j_gene: TRBJ2-4; CDR3aa: CASRNQGANIQYF; CDR3nt: TGTGCCAGCAGAAACCAGGGGGCGAACATTCAGTACTTC
v_gene: TRBV19; abundance: NA; d_gene: TRBD2; j_gene: TRBJ2-3; CDR3aa: CASSPRGAGGGTDTQYF; CDR3nt: TGTGCCAGTAGTCCCCGGGGGGCGGGGGGCGGCACAGATACGCAGTATTTT
v_gene: TRBV7-9; abundance: NA; d_gene: NA; j_gene: TRBJ1-2; CDR3aa: CASSLSGGLGYTF; CDR3nt: TGTGCCAGCAGCTTAAGCGGAGGTCTTGGCTACACCTTC